The 25 T cell receptor beta chains below come from one sample, sequenced in a study of T cell repertoires in cytomegalovirus infection. TCRdb independently ran MiXCR on the reads; one entry per CDR3 protein. The sample carries roughly 240,000 distinct CDR3 sequences, around 6.2% recorded once. Sequencing used PBMCs. The receptors here all came from a human donor in good health (CMV status not recorded). Some clones in this sample may be carry-over from other donors' samples.

This clonotype was detected many times. The chain joins TRBV7-9 to TRBJ2-4; TRBD2 is a possible D gene (7 bases). Germline CDR1 and CDR2: SEHNR and FQNEAQ (reference sequence). Trimming removed 5 bases at V and 5 bases at J, with 19 bases between. The CDR3 is made up of 16 amino acids. The CDR3 nucleotides read TGTGCCAGCAGCCCCTTGGGAGGGGGGCGTGAAAACATTCAGTACTTC. The encoded protein is CASSPLGGGRENIQYF.

As regards this clonotype: It may be a read error: a sequence one base away is much more abundant. The chain joins TRBV6-8 to TRBJ1-1, with D tentatively TRBD1 (6 bases). The CDR3 is 12 amino acids. The V gene's germline CDR1 is MNHGY and CDR2 SAAAGT. V lost 10 bases, J lost 8 bases, and 17 bases lay in between. CDR3 sequence reads: CANRDPGTEAFF. CDR3 DNA sequence: TGTGCCAACAGGGATCCCGGGACAGAAGCTTTCTTT.

This clonotype was seen ten or more times. V is TRBV7-8 and J is TRBJ1-4; D may be TRBD1 (5 bases). Trimming took off 5 bases at V and 8 bases at J, with 18 bases between the two ends. Germline CDR1 and CDR2: SGHVS and FQNEAQ. The CDR3 spans 15 residues. The CDR3 here is CASSAVGREGEKLFF. The CDR3 region has the DNA TGTGCCAGCAGCGCCGTGGGGCGGGAGGGGGAAAAACTGTTTTTT.

Ten or more counts support this clonotype. V gene TRBV29-1 combines with J gene TRBJ1-2, with no clear D. CDR1 and CDR2 (germline): SQVTM, ANQGSEA. Trimming removed 3 bases from V and 8 bases from J, with 10 bases in between. This CDR3 is 11 amino acids long. CDR3 amino acids: CSVDKDLGYTF. The DNA of the CDR3 is TGCAGCGTTGACAAGGACTTAGGCTACACCTTC. Together with reference TRBV29-1 and TRBJ1-2, the CDR3 gives the full variable domain: SAVISQKPSRDICQRGTSLTIQCQVDSQVTMMFWYRQQPGQSLTLIATANQGSEATYESGFVIDKFPISRPNLTFSTLTVSNMSPEDSSIYLCSVDKDLGYTFGSGTRLTVV.

This clonotype was recorded many times. The genes are TRBV23-1 and TRBJ2-1, with D tentatively TRBD1 (6 bases). Being an ORF, TRBV23-1 has a function that is uncertain. The V gene lost 0 bases and the J gene lost 7 bases, with 13 bases spanning the gap. The CDR3 totals 15 residues. The CDR3 sequence: CASSQSQGRKNEQFF. Written as DNA, the CDR3 is TGCGCCAGCAGTCAATCTCAGGGGCGGAAAAATGAGCAGTTCTTC.

This clonotype occurred many times. J is TRBJ2-1 and V is TRBV5-1; possibly TRBD2 for D (6 bases). Per germline, CDR1 SGHRS and CDR2 YFSETQ. Trimming removed 4 bases at V and 7 bases at J, with 18 bases between. This CDR3 is 15 amino acids long. This CDR3 is CASSPPGGGTNEQFF. CDR3 nucleotides: TGCGCCAGCAGCCCACCCGGGGGTGGGACTAATGAGCAGTTCTTC. The complete variable domain, with remaining parts taken from reference TRBV5-1 and TRBJ2-1, reads KAGVTQTPRYLIKTRGQQVTLSCSPISGHRSVSWYQQTPGQGLQFLFEYFSETQRNKGNFPGRFSGRQFSNSRSEMNVSTLELGDSALYLCASSPPGGGTNEQFFGPGTRLTVL.

This clonotype was seen repeatedly, ten times or more. The rearrangement joins TRBV9 to TRBJ1-2; possibly TRBD1 for D (5 bases). Trimming took 4 bases from V and 0 from J, leaving 16 bases between them. The germline CDR1 and CDR2 sequences are SGDLS and YYNGEE. This CDR3 is built from 16 residues. Here the CDR3 DNA reads TGTGCCAGCAGCCCCGCCAGGGCAGCCACTAACTATGGCTACACCTTC. Protein sequence: CASSPARAATNYGYTF. Looking up the rest from reference TRBV9 and TRBJ1-2 gives the full variable domain: DSGVTQTPKHLITATGQRVTLRCSPRSGDLSVYWYQQSLDQGLQFLIQYYNGEERAKGNILERFSAQQFPDLHSELNLSSLELGDSALYFCASSPARAATNYGYTFGSGTRLTVV.

This rearrangement joins TRBV7-2 to TRBJ2-3; TRBD2 agrees at 11 bases. Germline V gene data show CDR1 as SGHTA and CDR2 as FQGNSA. Trimming removed 5 bases from V and 4 bases from J; junction bases left unmatched: 5. This CDR3 has 15 amino acids. The CDR3 nucleotides are TGTGCCAGCAGCCGTAGCGGGGGGGAGGCAGATACGCAGTATTTT. This encodes CASSRSGGEADTQYF.

The V and J genes are TRBV12-3 or TRBV12-4 and TRBJ1-1; D is unresolved. Trimming left V 3 bases short and J 3 bases short, with 8 bases between. The CDR3 extends over 13 amino acids. CDR3 protein: CASSFQVDTEAFF. DNA for the CDR3: TGTGCCAGCAGTTTCCAGGTGGACACTGAAGCTTTCTTT.

Many counts were recorded for this clonotype. This chain joins TRBV7-2 and TRBJ2-7, with D unresolved. The ends were cut back, 2 bases at V and 2 bases at J, with 4 bases in the middle. Per germline, CDR1 SGHTA and CDR2 FQGNSA. The CDR3 runs to 12 residues. As DNA, the CDR3 is TGTGCCAGCAGCTTACAACCCTACGAGCAGTACTTC. Translation gives CASSLQPYEQYF.

This clonotype was seen ten or more times. The chain joins TRBV12-3 or TRBV12-4 to TRBJ2-2, with TRBD1 matching over 9 bases. V gave up 6 bases and J gave up 9 bases; unmatched junction bases: 14. The CDR3 spans 16 residues. DNA for the CDR3: TGTGCCAGCAGCCTCGCCGGGACAGGGCAGGCTAGGGAGCTGTTTTTT. This translates into CASSLAGTGQARELFF.

This clonotype was seen repeatedly, ten times or more. The gene calls are TRBV4-2 and TRBJ1-2; D not resolved. The germline CDR1 and CDR2 sequences are LGHNA and YNFKEQ. There are 13 residues in the CDR3. Trimming left V 4 bases short and J 2 bases short, with 8 bases between. CDR3 amino acids: CASSLRINYGYTF. The CDR3 DNA reads as TGTGCCAGCAGCCTCCGGATAAACTATGGCTACACCTTC.

In its sample, this clonotype was seen many times. The rearrangement links TRBV20-1 to TRBJ2-5; 8 bases match TRBD2. The CDR3 consists of 14 residues. Germline V CDR1 and CDR2: DFQATT, SNEGSKA (reference sequence). The ends lost 3 bases at V and 5 bases at J; junction bases unmatched: 8. The CDR3 reads CSASGSGAVETQYF. The DNA for the CDR3 is TGCAGTGCTAGTGGTAGCGGGGCAGTGGAGACCCAGTACTTC.

Only a few counts were recorded for this clonotype. The V call is TRBV7-2, the J call TRBJ1-2; 7 nucleotides line up with TRBD1. The V and J ends lost 5 bases and 6 bases, in that order; junction bases with no gene match: 18. In germline, CDR1 is SGHTA, CDR2 FQGNSA. The CDR3 covers 17 residues. The CDR3 nucleotides are TGTGCCAGCAGCCCAAGGGCAGGGGGAGCGTCTATCGATGGCTACACCTTC. Amino acid sequence: CASSPRAGGASIDGYTF.

This clonotype came up many times. This chain uses TRBV7-8 with TRBJ2-3, with 12 bases fitting TRBD2. CDR1 and CDR2 (germline): SGHVS, FQNEAQ. The ends lost 4 bases at V and 0 bases at J; junction bases unmatched: 8. The CDR3 length is 18 residues. Here the CDR3 DNA reads TGTGCCAGCAGCTCCCCTAGCGGGGGGGCCCTGAGCACAGATACGCAGTATTTT. It is translated as CASSSPSGGALSTDTQYF.

The chain couples TRBV20-1 to TRBJ2-3; D may be TRBD2 (6 bases). Between the trimmed V and J ends, which lost 1 base and 6 bases, there was a span of 8 bases. The V gene's germline CDR1 is DFQATT and CDR2 SNEGSKA (reference sequence). CDR3 length: 12 amino acids. This CDR3 reads CSARGTTDTQYF. The CDR3 DNA reads as TGCAGTGCTAGAGGGACTACGGATACGCAGTATTTT.

This clonotype has at least ten counts. The V call is TRBV20-1, the J call TRBJ2-1, with D possibly matching TRBD2 (5 bases). The CDR3 is made up of 14 amino acids. Trimming left V 3 bases short and J 5 bases short, with 14 bases between. Germline CDR1 is DFQATT and CDR2 is SNEGSKA (reference sequence). CDR3 loop: CSASKTGVHNEQFF. The DNA of the CDR3 is TGCAGTGCTAGCAAGACCGGGGTCCACAATGAGCAGTTCTTC.

The rearrangement joins TRBV20-1 to TRBJ2-5; D is unclear. Germline V gene lookup returns CDR1 DFQATT and CDR2 SNEGSKA (reference sequence). V was trimmed by 6 bases and J by 3 bases, leaving 14 bases between them. The CDR3 has 13 residues. In nucleotides, the CDR3 is TGCAGTGCCCCTGGGCGGCGGAAAGAGACCCAGTACTTC. This gives the protein CSAPGRRKETQYF.

This clonotype was recorded at least ten times. This chain links TRBV6-5 with TRBJ2-1; 7 bases align to TRBD2. Per the germline V gene, CDR1 is MNHEY and CDR2 is SVGAGI. The CDR3 extends over 14 amino acids. With V trimmed by 2 bases and J by 4 bases, 2 bases remained unmatched. Here the CDR3 DNA reads TGTGCCAGCAGTTACGGCGGGGGATACAATGAGCAGTTCTTC. It translates to CASSYGGGYNEQFF.

This clonotype has at least ten counts. This chain joins TRBV7-2 and TRBJ2-7; D is undetermined. CDR1 and CDR2 from the germline V gene are SGHTA and FQGNSA. Trimming took off 4 bases at V and 4 bases at J, with 8 bases between the two ends. The CDR3 length is 12 residues. CDR3 bases: TGTGCCAGCAGCTCGTCCGGGTACGAGCAGTACTTC. It encodes CASSSSGYEQYF.

The rearrangement uses TRBV15 and TRBJ2-7; no clear D. There are 14 residues in the CDR3. The ends were cut back, 6 bases at V and 0 bases at J, with 12 bases in the middle. Looked up from germline, CDR1 is LNHNV and CDR2 is YYDKDF (reference sequence). In DNA, the CDR3 is TGTGCCACCAGGCCGCGAAAGGGCTCCTACGAGCAGTACTTC. It translates to CATRPRKGSYEQYF.

This clonotype has a count of ten or more. The chain couples TRBV19 to TRBJ1-1; D remains unclear. Trimming pared 0 bases from V and 1 base from J, leaving 12 bases between. The V gene's germline CDR1 is LNHDA and CDR2 SQIVND (reference sequence). The CDR3 spans 16 residues. CDR3 sequence reads: CASSIDYGRENTEAFF. The CDR3 DNA sequence: TGTGCCAGTAGTATAGATTATGGGCGGGAGAACACTGAAGCTTTCTTT.

This clonotype was found many times. Written as DNA, the CDR3 is TGTGCCAGCAGCTTAATCGGAGGGGACACCGGGGAGCTGTTTTTT. Translation gives CASSLIGGDTGELFF. V is TRBV7-2 and J is TRBJ2-2; D is perhaps TRBD2 (6 bases). Trimming cost V 2 bases and J 3 bases, with 10 bases left between them. Germline values: CDR1 SGHTA, CDR2 FQGNSA. This CDR3 contains 15 residues.

This clonotype was recorded a few times. This chain joins TRBV7-9 and TRBJ2-2, with D tentatively TRBD1 (6 bases). Germline CDR1 SEHNR, CDR2 FQNEAQ (reference sequence). The CDR3 covers 15 residues. V was pared by 1 base and J by 5 bases, with 11 bases between. The CDR3 loop reads CASSLGDRRTGELFF. The CDR3 coding sequence is TGTGCCAGCAGCTTAGGAGACAGGAGGACCGGGGAGCTGTTTTTT.

The chain uses TRBV12-3 or TRBV12-4 and TRBJ1-5; 10 positions agree with TRBD1. Unmatched junction bases numbered 16, after V lost 5 bases and J lost 6 bases. The CDR3 length is 18 residues. The CDR3 DNA sequence: TGTGCCAGCAGTACGGGACAGGGGTCTCTACTTTTTAGTCAGCCCCAGCATTTT. Amino acid sequence: CASSTGQGSLLFSQPQHF.